Listed below are T cell receptor beta chains from one sample, sequenced in a study of blood T cells in healthy people across ages. TCRdb redid the calling of the 5' RACE reads with MiXCR, one entry per CDR3 protein. The table includes fewer than 1,200,000 distinct CDR3 sequences, 20% to 25% detected once. Separately, the same data were catalogued under a study of T cells of mothers and their children.

Sequenced input: blood. The receptor set was obtained from a girl under 10 years old in good health. CDR3s leave out the opening cysteine and the closing phenylalanine or tryptophan.

J gene	V gene	CDR3 protein
TRBJ2-5	TRBV7-3	ASSRGLASETQY
TRBJ2-3	TRBV12-3/TRBV12-4	ASSLDRDADTQY
TRBJ2-5	TRBV6-5	ASSSGQVLQETQY
TRBJ2-7	TRBV21-1	ASSKGLAGSYEQY
TRBJ2-1	TRBV12-3/TRBV12-4	ASSKTLGTGFFNEQF
TRBJ2-2	TRBV24-1	ATSDPFSQDGGGELF
TRBJ2-1	TRBV24-1	ATSDGPGTNNEQF
TRBJ2-4	TRBV2	ASSEGRGAKNIQY
TRBJ1-5	TRBV24-1	ATSDRWSQPQR
TRBJ2-2	TRBV12-3/TRBV12-4	ASSLMAGDVLNTGELF
TRBJ1-4	TRBV20-1	SDPMTGLCANEKLF
TRBJ2-1	TRBV6-5	ASSYSFDQINEQF
TRBJ2-5	TRBV6-5	ASSSGFRETQY
TRBJ1-6	TRBV12-3/TRBV12-4	ASTEDRVDNSPLH
TRBJ1-2	TRBV2	FGSAGVDYGYT
TRBJ2-5	TRBV14	ASSLYKSGTQY
TRBJ2-1	TRBV7-9	ASRLTQGYEQF
-	TRBV4-2	ASSQFWRDEQF
TRBJ1-1	TRBV6-1	ASSEYAGPNTEAF
TRBJ2-7	TRBV15	ATSRVGGLSYEQY
TRBJ2-5	TRBV10-2	ASRPTFSGEETQY
TRBJ1-4	TRBV7-8	ASRSRGATNEKLF
TRBJ1-1	TRBV7-9	ASSGTEAEAF
TRBJ1-1	TRBV5-6	ASSGQGAQDTEAF
TRBJ2-5	TRBV7-2	ASSFSAGGDY
TRBJ1-5	TRBV6-1	ASSVQGDQPQH
TRBJ1-6	TRBV12-3/TRBV12-4	ASSWTEHQNSPLH
TRBJ2-5	TRBV15	ATSSRDGQETQY
TRBJ2-1	TRBV4-1	ASRLTSGRDDNEQF
TRBJ1-1	TRBV6-5	ASSRPTGNEAEAF
TRBJ2-1	TRBV6-6	ASSHSYPDEQF
TRBJ1-6	TRBV6-1	ASTKADGLSSYNSPLH
-	TRBV4-1	ASSPNQRTSGRNEQF
TRBJ2-1	TRBV5-1	ASSLLAVYNEQF
TRBJ1-5	TRBV9	ASGGGFGQPQH
-	TRBV7-9	ASSSTSGSLYEQY
TRBJ2-3	TRBV12-3/TRBV12-4	ASSFVGIVTDTQY
TRBJ2-7	TRBV5-1	ASSPTALGDQRGYEQY
TRBJ2-5	TRBV3-1	ASSQVLGLGETQY
TRBJ1-3	TRBV3-1	ASSQDLPHTFSGNTIY
TRBJ2-2	TRBV4-1	ASSQVLGLVLTGELF
TRBJ1-6	TRBV5-1	ASSLLEGVGLSPLH
TRBJ1-4	TRBV6-1	ASSQMTPLATNEKLF
TRBJ1-6	TRBV18	ASSPPGGDSPLH
TRBJ2-2	TRBV10-3	AHSGATGELF